This T cell receptor beta chain was sequenced during a study of T cells in Graves' hyperthyroidism and ophthalmopathy. Study-wide findings and caveats: Most thyroid clonotypes with frequency above 0.001 were detected in blood.

Stable disease denoted Graves' hyperthyroidism without ophthalmopathy progression within 18 months. Germline V gene data show CDR1 as KGHDR and CDR2 as SFDVKD. The ends were cut back, 6 bases at V and 7 bases at J, with 15 bases in the middle. The CDR3 has 14 residues. Ten or more counts support this clonotype. Its target is unknown. The source material, RNA transcripts, was used to amplify TCR beta CDR3 regions. HTBI primers were used for first-round RT-PCR of the TCR CDR3. MiXCR, applied by TCRdb to the multiplex PCR reads, yields one record per CDR3 protein. The sample carries a few hundred thousand distinct CDR3 sequences, under 60% recorded once.

The sequencing sample was made of peripheral blood or thyroid tissue (not recorded which). The V and J genes are TRBV24-1 and TRBJ1-5, with a possible D match to TRBD1 (6 bases). This receptor was taken from a young woman with Graves' hyperthyroidism. CDR3 DNA sequence: TGTGCCACCAGTATGGGGGGGGGCGGGCAGCCCCAGCATTTT. Protein product: CATSMGGGGQPQHF.